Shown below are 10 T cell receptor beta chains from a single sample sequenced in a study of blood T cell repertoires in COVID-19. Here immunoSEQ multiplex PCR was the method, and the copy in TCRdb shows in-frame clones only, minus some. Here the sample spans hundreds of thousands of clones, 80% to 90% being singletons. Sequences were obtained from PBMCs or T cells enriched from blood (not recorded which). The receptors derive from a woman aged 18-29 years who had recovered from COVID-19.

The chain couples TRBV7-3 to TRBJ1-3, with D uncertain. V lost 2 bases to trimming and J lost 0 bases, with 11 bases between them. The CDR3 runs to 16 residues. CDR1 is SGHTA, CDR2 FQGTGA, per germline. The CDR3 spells CASSLGSPSSGNTIYF. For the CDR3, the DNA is TGTGCCAGCAGCTTAGGCAGTCCAAGCTCTGGAAACACCATATATTTT.

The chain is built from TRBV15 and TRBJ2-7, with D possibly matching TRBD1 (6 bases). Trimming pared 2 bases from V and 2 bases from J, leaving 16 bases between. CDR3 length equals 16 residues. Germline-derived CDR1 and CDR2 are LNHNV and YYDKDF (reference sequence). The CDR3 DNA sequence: TGTGCCACCAGCAGATTACCGACAGGATCTACCTACGAGCAGTACTTC. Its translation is CATSRLPTGSTYEQYF.

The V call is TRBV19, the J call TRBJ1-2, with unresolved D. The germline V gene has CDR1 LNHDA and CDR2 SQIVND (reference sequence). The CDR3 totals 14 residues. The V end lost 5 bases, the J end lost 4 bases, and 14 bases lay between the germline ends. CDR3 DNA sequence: TGTGCCAGTAGTCCCATCGGGTCCCTCTATGGCTACACCTTC. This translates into CASSPIGSLYGYTF.

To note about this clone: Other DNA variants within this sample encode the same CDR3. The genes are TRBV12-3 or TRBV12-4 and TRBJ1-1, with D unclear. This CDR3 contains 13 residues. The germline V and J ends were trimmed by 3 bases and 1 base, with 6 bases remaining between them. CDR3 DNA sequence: TGTGCCAGCAGTTTGGCGGGGAACACTGAAGCTTTCTTT. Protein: CASSLAGNTEAFF.

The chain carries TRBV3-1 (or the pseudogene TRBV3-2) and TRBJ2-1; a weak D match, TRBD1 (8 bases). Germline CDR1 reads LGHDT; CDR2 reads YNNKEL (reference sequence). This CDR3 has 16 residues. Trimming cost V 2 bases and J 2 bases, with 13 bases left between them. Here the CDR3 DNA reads TGTGCCAGCAGCCAAAACAGGGGGGGCCCCTACAATGAGCAGTTCTTC. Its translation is CASSQNRGGPYNEQFF.

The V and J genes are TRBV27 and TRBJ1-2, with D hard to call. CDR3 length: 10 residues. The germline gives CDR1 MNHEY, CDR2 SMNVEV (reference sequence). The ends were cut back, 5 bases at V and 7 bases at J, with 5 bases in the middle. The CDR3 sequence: CASSRSGYTF. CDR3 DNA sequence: TGTGCCAGCAGTAGGAGTGGCTACACCTTC.

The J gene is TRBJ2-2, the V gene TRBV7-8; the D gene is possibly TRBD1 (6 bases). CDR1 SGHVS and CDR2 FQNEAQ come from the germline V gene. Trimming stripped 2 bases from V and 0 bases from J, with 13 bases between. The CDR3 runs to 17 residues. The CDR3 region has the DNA TGTGCCAGCAGCTTAAGTCCAGGGACAACGAACACCGGGGAGCTGTTTTTT. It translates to CASSLSPGTTNTGELFF.

This CDR3 is CASSLAGRQGAGELFF. The CDR3 nucleotides read TGCGCCAGCAGCTTGGCCGGGCGACAGGGGGCCGGGGAGCTGTTTTTT. This chain uses TRBV5-1 with TRBJ2-2, with 9 bases identical to TRBD1. The junction had 6 bases not matched to a gene; V was cut back by 0 bases and J by 6 bases. From germline, CDR1 is SGHRS and CDR2 YFSETQ. This CDR3 spans 16 amino acids.

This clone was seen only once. CDR3 region: CASSLDRGQTDTQYF. CDR3 nucleotides: TGCGCCAGCAGCTTGGACAGGGGGCAGACAGATACGCAGTATTTT. The chain carries TRBV5-1 and TRBJ2-3; 9 positions match TRBD1. The CDR3 runs 15 residues. V trimming: 0 bases; J trimming: 3 bases; junction bases outside the gene matches: 2. Germline V lookup: CDR1 SGHRS, CDR2 YFSETQ.

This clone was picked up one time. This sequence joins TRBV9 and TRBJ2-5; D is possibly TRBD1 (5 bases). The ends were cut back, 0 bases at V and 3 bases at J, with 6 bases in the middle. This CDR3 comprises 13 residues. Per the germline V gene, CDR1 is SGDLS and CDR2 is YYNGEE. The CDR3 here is CASSVGQKETQYF. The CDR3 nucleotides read TGTGCCAGCAGCGTAGGACAGAAAGAGACCCAGTACTTC.